A selection of T cell receptor beta chains follows, all from one sample in a study of blood T cell repertoires in COVID-19. Produced via immunoSEQ multiplex PCR; TCRdb's table is partial and in-frame only. The profile covers about 270,000 clones, with 80% to 90% appearing a single time and under 3% taken by the ten largest. The sequencing input was PBMCs or T cells enriched from blood (not recorded which). The source of these receptors is a woman aged 18-29 years who had recovered from COVID-19. Each CDR3 is given with its conserved first and last residue. Fields, in order: D gene, V gene, J gene, clone size, CDR3 length, CDR3 DNA, CDR3 protein. A D gene is named only where the DNA matches it firmly. The size field is filled for only some rows; it gives once, few, many or a size class.

D gene: .; V gene: TRBV4-1; J gene: TRBJ2-7; clone size: .; CDR3 length: 17; CDR3 DNA: TGCGCCAGCAGCCAAGAATCAGTGGGAGTTGGTCATCCTGAGCAGTACTTC; CDR3 protein: CASSQESVGVGHPEQYF
D gene: .; V gene: TRBV9; J gene: TRBJ2-7; clone size: .; CDR3 length: 14; CDR3 DNA: TGTGCCAGCAGCGTAGCGGGGGGCGATTACGAGCAGTACTTC; CDR3 protein: CASSVAGGDYEQYF
D gene: TRBD1; V gene: TRBV19; J gene: TRBJ1-2; clone size: once; CDR3 length: 14; CDR3 DNA: TGTGCCAGTAGTCCTTTCCAGGGGGCGCCTGGCTACACCTTC; CDR3 protein: CASSPFQGAPGYTF
D gene: .; V gene: TRBV6-2/TRBV6-3; J gene: TRBJ1-1; clone size: .; CDR3 length: 15; CDR3 DNA: TGTGCCAGCAGTTACCCAACGGGCCGGGGCACTGAAGCTTTCTTT; CDR3 protein: CASSYPTGRGTEAFF
D gene: .; V gene: TRBV27; J gene: TRBJ1-1; clone size: .; CDR3 length: 12; CDR3 DNA: TGTGCCAGCAGTTTAACAGGGACTGAAGCTTTCTTT; CDR3 protein: CASSLTGTEAFF
D gene: TRBD1; V gene: TRBV2; J gene: TRBJ1-2; clone size: .; CDR3 length: 13; CDR3 DNA: TGTGCCAGCTTTGAACAGGGGCGGTATGGCTACACCTTC; CDR3 protein: CASFEQGRYGYTF
D gene: .; V gene: TRBV5-8; J gene: TRBJ1-6; clone size: .; CDR3 length: 12; CDR3 DNA: TGTGCCAGCAGCCCAGGGCCCGGGCCCCTCCACTTT; CDR3 protein: CASSPGPGPLHF
D gene: .; V gene: TRBV2; J gene: TRBJ1-6; clone size: .; CDR3 length: 15; CDR3 DNA: TGTGCCAGCAGTGACGCCACAGGGACCGTGTCACCCCTCCACTTT; CDR3 protein: CASSDATGTVSPLHF
D gene: .; V gene: TRBV4-1; J gene: TRBJ1-3; clone size: .; CDR3 length: 16; CDR3 DNA: TGCGCCAGCAGCCAAGGGGACACCTTCTCTGGAAACACCATATATTTT; CDR3 protein: CASSQGDTFSGNTIYF
D gene: .; V gene: TRBV10-1; J gene: TRBJ2-2; clone size: .; CDR3 length: 14; CDR3 DNA: TGCGCCAGCAGTGAGAATCCGGGTACCGGGGAGCTGTTTTTT; CDR3 protein: CASSENPGTGELFF
D gene: .; V gene: TRBV12-3/TRBV12-4; J gene: TRBJ1-2; clone size: .; CDR3 length: 12; CDR3 DNA: TGTGCCAGCAGGGCATCCAGGGGAGCAAACACCTTC; CDR3 protein: CASRASRGANTF
D gene: TRBD1; V gene: TRBV24-1; J gene: TRBJ1-2; clone size: .; CDR3 length: 15; CDR3 DNA: TGTGCCACCAGTGAGCCGGGACAGGTCGTCTCCGGCTACACCTTC; CDR3 protein: CATSEPGQVVSGYTF
D gene: .; V gene: TRBV4-2; J gene: TRBJ2-7; clone size: few; CDR3 length: 12; CDR3 DNA: TGTGCCAGCAGCCAAGGAACGGACGAGCAGTACTTC; CDR3 protein: CASSQGTDEQYF
D gene: .; V gene: TRBV3-1/TRBV3-2; J gene: TRBJ2-7; clone size: .; CDR3 length: 12; CDR3 DNA: TGTGCCAGCAGCCTTGACTCGGGAGAGCAGTACTTC; CDR3 protein: CASSLDSGEQYF
D gene: TRBD1; V gene: TRBV9; J gene: TRBJ2-3; clone size: .; CDR3 length: 15; CDR3 DNA: TGTGCCAGCAGCCCCGGACAGGGAATCACAGATACGCAGTATTTT; CDR3 protein: CASSPGQGITDTQYF
D gene: TRBD1; V gene: TRBV12-3/TRBV12-4; J gene: TRBJ1-4; clone size: .; CDR3 length: 13; CDR3 DNA: TGTGCCAGCAGAGACAGGGTTCGGGAAAAACTGTTTTTT; CDR3 protein: CASRDRVREKLFF
D gene: TRBD1; V gene: TRBV2; J gene: TRBJ2-7; clone size: .; CDR3 length: 14; CDR3 DNA: TGTGCCAGCAGAGGGGACAGCTACTCCTACGAGCAGTACTTC; CDR3 protein: CASRGDSYSYEQYF
D gene: .; V gene: TRBV12-3/TRBV12-4; J gene: TRBJ2-2; clone size: once; CDR3 length: 12; CDR3 DNA: TGTGCCAGCAGTTCCTCCACCGGGGAGCTGTTTTTT; CDR3 protein: CASSSSTGELFF
D gene: TRBD1; V gene: TRBV10-3; J gene: TRBJ1-5; clone size: .; CDR3 length: 14; CDR3 DNA: TGTGCCATCAGTGAAGGGCAGGGGGTTCAGCCCCAGCATTTT; CDR3 protein: CAISEGQGVQPQHF
D gene: TRBD1; V gene: TRBV5-1; J gene: TRBJ1-2; clone size: once; CDR3 length: 15; CDR3 DNA: TGCGCCAGCAGCTTGGAGGGGACAGTTGGATTCGGCTACACCTTC; CDR3 protein: CASSLEGTVGFGYTF
D gene: .; V gene: TRBV7-6; J gene: TRBJ2-3; clone size: .; CDR3 length: 11; CDR3 DNA: TGTGCCAGCAGCCCTAGTAATACGCAGTATTTT; CDR3 protein: CASSPSNTQYF
D gene: .; V gene: TRBV5-1; J gene: TRBJ2-4; clone size: .; CDR3 length: 15; CDR3 DNA: TGCGCCAGCAGCTTGGCGGGGGATCAGGGAAACATTCAGTACTTC; CDR3 protein: CASSLAGDQGNIQYF
D gene: TRBD2; V gene: TRBV5-6; J gene: TRBJ2-2; clone size: .; CDR3 length: 15; CDR3 DNA: TGTGCCAGCAGCTCCTATCTGACTAGCGGGGGGGAGCTGTTTTTT; CDR3 protein: CASSSYLTSGGELFF
D gene: TRBD2; V gene: TRBV7-9; J gene: TRBJ2-2; clone size: .; CDR3 length: 14; CDR3 DNA: TGTGCCAGCAGCCTCGGACTAGCCACCGGGGAGCTGTTTTTT; CDR3 protein: CASSLGLATGELFF
D gene: .; V gene: TRBV11-2; J gene: TRBJ1-1; clone size: .; CDR3 length: 17; CDR3 DNA: TGTGCCAGCAGGCCCTGGCGGGAGATTTCGATGAACACTGAAGCTTTCTTT; CDR3 protein: CASRPWREISMNTEAFF
D gene: .; V gene: TRBV12-1; J gene: TRBJ1-1; clone size: .; CDR3 length: 15; CDR3 DNA: TGTGCCAGCAGCTCCTACAGGGGAAAGAACACTGAAGCTTTCTTT; CDR3 protein: CASSSYRGKNTEAFF
D gene: .; V gene: TRBV5-1; J gene: TRBJ1-2; clone size: .; CDR3 length: 13; CDR3 DNA: TGCGCCAGCAGCTTCCAGGGGTTTGAGGGCTACACCTTC; CDR3 protein: CASSFQGFEGYTF
D gene: TRBD1; V gene: TRBV6-6; J gene: TRBJ2-2; clone size: .; CDR3 length: 14; CDR3 DNA: TGTGCCAGCATCGGGACAGGGGCGACCGGGGAGCTGTTTTTT; CDR3 protein: CASIGTGATGELFF
D gene: .; V gene: TRBV2; J gene: TRBJ1-6; clone size: .; CDR3 length: 14; CDR3 DNA: TGTGCCAGCAGGGGGACTGTAAATAATTCACCCCTCCACTTT; CDR3 protein: CASRGTVNNSPLHF
D gene: TRBD2; V gene: TRBV18; J gene: TRBJ2-2; clone size: .; CDR3 length: 16; CDR3 DNA: TGTGCCAGCTCACCGAGGACTAGCTTCGTCTCCGGGGAGCTGTTTTTT; CDR3 protein: CASSPRTSFVSGELFF
D gene: .; V gene: TRBV6-5; J gene: TRBJ1-4; clone size: once; CDR3 length: 15; CDR3 DNA: TGTGCCAGCAGTTACACAGGTGCAACTAATGAAAAACTGTTTTTT; CDR3 protein: CASSYTGATNEKLFF
D gene: .; V gene: TRBV24-1; J gene: TRBJ2-2; clone size: .; CDR3 length: 15; CDR3 DNA: TGTGCCACCAGTGATCCGACAGTGAACACCGGGGAGCTGTTTTTT; CDR3 protein: CATSDPTVNTGELFF
D gene: TRBD1; V gene: TRBV6-6; J gene: TRBJ1-1; clone size: .; CDR3 length: 15; CDR3 DNA: TGTGCCAGCAATTCAGGGGGCCTGGTTATGGCTGAAGCTTTCTTT; CDR3 protein: CASNSGGLVMAEAFF
D gene: TRBD1; V gene: TRBV5-1; J gene: TRBJ1-4; clone size: .; CDR3 length: 15; CDR3 DNA: TGCGCCAGCAGCTTGGCCGAGGACAGGGCCGAAAAACTGTTTTTT; CDR3 protein: CASSLAEDRAEKLFF
D gene: TRBD1; V gene: TRBV11-2; J gene: TRBJ1-5; clone size: .; CDR3 length: 15; CDR3 DNA: TGTGCCAGCAGCCCGCGACAGGGCGGTGGCCAGCCCCAGCATTTT; CDR3 protein: CASSPRQGGGQPQHF
D gene: .; V gene: TRBV23-1; J gene: TRBJ1-1; clone size: .; CDR3 length: 16; CDR3 DNA: TGCGCCAGCCGATGGACAGTGCCGATTGCCGTTGTTGAAGCTTTCTTT; CDR3 protein: CASRWTVPIAVVEAFF